This T cell receptor (beta chain) was recovered during a study of CD8 T cells in Susac syndrome. This clonotype was seen a handful of times. Random hexamers were used to reverse transcribe roughly 0.5 to 1 ug of RNA. One entry per CDR3 protein results from TCRdb running MiXCR on the immunoSEQ multiplex PCR reads. The data hold more than 130,000 distinct CDR3 sequences, with approximately 95% observed a single time. CD8+ and CD4+ blood T cells underwent TCR beta sequencing. The V end lost 3 bases, the J end lost 3 bases, and 2 bases lay between the germline ends. The CDR3 loop spans 11 amino acids. Germline V CDR1 and CDR2: KGHDR, SFDVKD.

J is TRBJ2-7 and V is TRBV24-1; D gene uncertain. Sequenced material: CD8+ T cells from PBMCs. The TCR originated in a human donor in good health. CDR3 bases: TGTGCCACCAGTGATGGCTACGAGCAGTACTTC. Translation: CATSDGYEQYF.